This T cell receptor (beta chain) was recorded in a study of blood T cell repertoires in COVID-19. Method: immunoSEQ multiplex PCR; TCRdb's copy keeps in-frame clones and lacks some. The profile shows 200,000 to 250,000 clones, 84% of them singletons. V trimming: 3 bases; J trimming: 6 bases; junction bases outside the gene matches: 15. This CDR3 region has 18 residues. CDR1 and CDR2 (germline): KGHSH, LQKENI. This sequence was found in a woman aged 50 to 60 with active or convalescent COVID-19. The sample consisted of peripheral blood. V is TRBV18 and J is TRBJ2-1; 9 nucleotides line up with TRBD2. The CDR3 loop reads CASSPDSGSWAGGNEQFF. DNA for the CDR3: TGTGCCAGCTCACCCGATAGCGGGAGCTGGGCAGGCGGCAATGAGCAGTTCTTC.